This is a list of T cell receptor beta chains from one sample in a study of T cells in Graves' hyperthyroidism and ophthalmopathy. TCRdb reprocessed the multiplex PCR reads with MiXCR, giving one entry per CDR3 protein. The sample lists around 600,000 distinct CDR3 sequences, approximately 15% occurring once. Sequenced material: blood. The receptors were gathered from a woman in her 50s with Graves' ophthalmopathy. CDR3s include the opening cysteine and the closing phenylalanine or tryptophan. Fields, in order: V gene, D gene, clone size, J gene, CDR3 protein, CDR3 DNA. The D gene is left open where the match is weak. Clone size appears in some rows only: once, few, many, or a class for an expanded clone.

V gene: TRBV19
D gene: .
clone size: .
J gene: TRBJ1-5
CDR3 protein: CASSRTGRGPQHF
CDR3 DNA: TGTGCCAGTAGTAGAACAGGGAGGGGGCCCCAGCATTTT

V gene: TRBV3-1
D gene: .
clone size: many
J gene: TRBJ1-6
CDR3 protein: CASSQVRGRVGPNSPLHF
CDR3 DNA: TGTGCCAGCAGCCAAGTACGCGGGAGGGTAGGGCCTAATTCACCCCTCCACTTT

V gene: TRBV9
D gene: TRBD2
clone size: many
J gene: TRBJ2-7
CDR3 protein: CASNPAGSSYEQYF
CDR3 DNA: TGTGCCAGCAACCCAGCGGGAAGCTCCTACGAGCAGTACTTC

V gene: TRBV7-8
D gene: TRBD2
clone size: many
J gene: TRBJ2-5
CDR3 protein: CASSSLLGLGSGRAMGETQYF
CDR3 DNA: TGTGCCAGCAGCTCGCTCTTGGGGCTTGGGAGCGGGAGGGCAATGGGGGAGACCCAGTACTTC

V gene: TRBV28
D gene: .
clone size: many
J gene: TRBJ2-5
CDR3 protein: CASKDYQETQYF
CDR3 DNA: TGTGCCAGCAAGGACTACCAAGAGACCCAGTACTTC

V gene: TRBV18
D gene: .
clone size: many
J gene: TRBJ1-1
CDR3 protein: CASSPGAGAVGTEAFF
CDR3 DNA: TGTGCCAGCTCACCCGGCGCAGGGGCAGTAGGAACTGAAGCTTTCTTT

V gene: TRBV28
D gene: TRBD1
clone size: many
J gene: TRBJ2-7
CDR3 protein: CASSPLGQGQLNEQYF
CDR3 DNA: TGTGCCAGCAGTCCACTAGGACAGGGGCAACTGAACGAGCAGTACTTC

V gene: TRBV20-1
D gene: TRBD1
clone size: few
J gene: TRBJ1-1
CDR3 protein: CSGGQGPPNAEAFF
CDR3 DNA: TGCAGTGGCGGACAGGGGCCTCCTAACGCTGAAGCTTTCTTT

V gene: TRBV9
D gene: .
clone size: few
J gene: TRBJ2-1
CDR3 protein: CASSVGGSYNEQFF
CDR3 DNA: TGTGCCAGCAGCGTAGGCGGATCCTACAATGAGCAGTTCTTC

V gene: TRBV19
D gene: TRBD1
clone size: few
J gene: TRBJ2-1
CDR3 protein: CASTDRVLYNEQFF
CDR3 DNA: TGTGCCAGTACAGACAGGGTACTCTACAATGAGCAGTTCTTC

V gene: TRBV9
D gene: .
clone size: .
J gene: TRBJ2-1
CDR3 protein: CASSVGTASSEQFF
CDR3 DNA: TGTGCCAGCAGCGTCGGGACCGCCTCTTCTGAGCAGTTCTTC

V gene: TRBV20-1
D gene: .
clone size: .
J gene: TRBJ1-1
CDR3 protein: CSAPGQMNTEAFF
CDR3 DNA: TGCAGTGCCCCGGGACAAATGAACACTGAAGCTTTCTTT

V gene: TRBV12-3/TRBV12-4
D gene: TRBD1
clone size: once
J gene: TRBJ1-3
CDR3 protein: CASSRDSPFSGNTIYF
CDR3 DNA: TGTGCCAGCAGCCGGGACAGTCCATTCTCTGGAAACACCATATATTTT

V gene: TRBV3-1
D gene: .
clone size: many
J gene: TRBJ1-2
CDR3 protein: CASSRGQPYGYTF
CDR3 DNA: TGTGCCAGCAGCCGAGGACAACCCTATGGCTACACCTTC

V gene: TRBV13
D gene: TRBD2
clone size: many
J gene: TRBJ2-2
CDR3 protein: CASSGTSGRGTGELFF
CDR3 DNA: TGTGCCAGCAGCGGGACTAGCGGGAGGGGCACCGGGGAGCTGTTTTTT

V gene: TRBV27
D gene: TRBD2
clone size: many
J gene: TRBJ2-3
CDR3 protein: CASSWGGRGDTQYF
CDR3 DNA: TGTGCCAGCAGTTGGGGCGGGAGGGGAGATACGCAGTATTTT

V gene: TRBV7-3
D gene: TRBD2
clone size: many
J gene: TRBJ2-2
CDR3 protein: CASSSRTRPGELFF
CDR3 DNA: TGTGCCAGCAGCTCCCGGACTAGGCCCGGGGAGCTGTTTTTT

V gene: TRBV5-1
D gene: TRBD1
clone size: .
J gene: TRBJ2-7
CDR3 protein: CASSFYRDRFEQYF
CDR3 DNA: TGCGCCAGCAGCTTCTACCGGGACAGGTTCGAGCAGTACTTC

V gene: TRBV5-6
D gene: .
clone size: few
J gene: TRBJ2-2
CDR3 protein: CASSLTIGGHGELFF
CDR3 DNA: TGTGCCAGCAGCTTGACTATAGGAGGACACGGGGAGCTGTTTTTT

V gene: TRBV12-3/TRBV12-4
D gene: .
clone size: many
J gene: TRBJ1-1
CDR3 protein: CASSYRGLGNTEAFF
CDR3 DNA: TGTGCCAGCAGTTACCGGGGCCTGGGGAACACTGAAGCTTTCTTT

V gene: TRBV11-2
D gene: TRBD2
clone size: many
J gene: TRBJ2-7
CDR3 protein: CASSLALANEQYF
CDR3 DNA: TGTGCCAGCAGCTTGGCACTAGCGAACGAGCAGTACTTC

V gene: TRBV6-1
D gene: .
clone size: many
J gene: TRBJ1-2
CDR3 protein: CASSEDSLYGYTF
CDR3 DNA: TGTGCCAGCAGTGAGGACAGCCTCTATGGCTACACCTTC

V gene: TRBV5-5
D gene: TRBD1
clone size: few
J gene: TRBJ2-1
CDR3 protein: CASSKRDRGRLAYNEQFF
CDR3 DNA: TGTGCCAGCAGTAAAAGGGACAGGGGGCGTCTTGCGTACAATGAGCAGTTCTTC

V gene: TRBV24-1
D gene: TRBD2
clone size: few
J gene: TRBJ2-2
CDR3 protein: CATSDAGRESGELFF
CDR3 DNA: TGTGCCACCAGTGACGCGGGGCGGGAGAGCGGGGAGCTGTTTTTT

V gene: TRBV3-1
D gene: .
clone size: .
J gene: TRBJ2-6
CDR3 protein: CASSQGDSSGANVLTF
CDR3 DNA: TGTGCCAGCAGCCAGGGTGACAGTTCTGGGGCCAACGTCCTGACTTTC

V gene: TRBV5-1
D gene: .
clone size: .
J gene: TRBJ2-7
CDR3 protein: CASSLAARRDEQYF
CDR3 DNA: TGCGCCAGCAGCTTGGCCGCGCGGCGTGACGAGCAGTACTTC

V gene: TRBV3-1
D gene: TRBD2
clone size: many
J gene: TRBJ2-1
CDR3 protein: CASSRVGGGSSSYNEQFF
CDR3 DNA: TGTGCCAGCAGCCGCGTCGGGGGGGGGTCGAGCTCCTACAATGAGCAGTTCTTC

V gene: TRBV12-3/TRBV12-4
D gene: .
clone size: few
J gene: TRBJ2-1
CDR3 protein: CASSFRRQDHNEQFF
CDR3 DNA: TGTGCCAGCAGTTTTAGGCGGCAGGACCACAATGAGCAGTTCTTC

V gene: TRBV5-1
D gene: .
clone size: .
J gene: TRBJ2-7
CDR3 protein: CASSLALRGGEQYF
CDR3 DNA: TGCGCCAGCAGCTTGGCCCTAAGGGGAGGCGAGCAGTACTTC

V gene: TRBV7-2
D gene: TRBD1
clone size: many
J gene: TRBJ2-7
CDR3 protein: CASSLARQGVYEQYF
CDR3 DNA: TGTGCCAGCAGCTTAGCGAGGCAGGGGGTTTACGAGCAGTACTTC

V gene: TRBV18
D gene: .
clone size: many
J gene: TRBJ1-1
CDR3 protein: CASSTKQGGTEAFF
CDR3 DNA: TGTGCCAGCTCAACGAAACAGGGAGGCACTGAAGCTTTCTTT

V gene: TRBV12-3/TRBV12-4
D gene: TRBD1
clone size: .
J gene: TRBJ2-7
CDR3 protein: CASRKTDRDVGGYEQYF
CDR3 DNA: TGTGCCAGCAGAAAAACGGACAGGGATGTAGGAGGCTACGAGCAGTACTTC

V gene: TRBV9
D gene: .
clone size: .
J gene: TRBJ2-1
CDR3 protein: CASSVEGEGEQFF
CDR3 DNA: TGTGCCAGCAGCGTAGAGGGCGAGGGTGAGCAGTTCTTC

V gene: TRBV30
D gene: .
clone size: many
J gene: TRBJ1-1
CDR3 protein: CAKEGGLNTEAFF
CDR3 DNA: TGTGCCAAGGAGGGGGGGTTGAACACTGAAGCTTTCTTT